The 8 T cell receptor beta chains listed next were all sequenced from one sample in a study of T-cell reconstitution after alpha-beta-depleted transplantation in children. Unique molecular identifiers were used in preparing the TCRbeta library. One entry per CDR3 protein results from TCRdb running MiXCR on the PCR reads. The sample has just under 550,000 distinct CDR3 sequences, approximately 20% seen once; the top ten hold approximately 3%. The sequenced sample was PBMCs from the stem cell graft donor, obtained from the stem cell graft. The source is a human donor who donated a stem cell graft to a child with acute lymphoblastic leukemia.

This clonotype has a handful of counts. J is TRBJ2-5 and V is TRBV7-9, with 8 nucleotides matching TRBD2. This CDR3 has 13 residues. The trim removed 5 bases at V and 13 bases at J, leaving 12 bases unmatched. CDR1 and CDR2 from the germline V gene are SEHNR and FQNEAQ (reference sequence). Here the CDR3 DNA reads TGTGCCAGCAGCCCCCCTGGGAGCGGGAGCGGGTACTTC. It yields the protein CASSPPGSGSGYF. The whole variable domain, remainder taken from reference TRBV7-9 and TRBJ2-5, is DTGVSQNPRHKITKRGQNVTFRCDPISEHNRLYWYRQTLGQGPEFLTYFQNEAQLEKSRLLSDRFSAERPKGSFSTLEIQRTEQGDSAMYLCASSPPGSGSGYFGPGTRLLVL.

V gene TRBV12-3 or TRBV12-4 combines with J gene TRBJ2-7; 10 nucleotides align to TRBD1. The CDR3 runs to 14 residues. Unmatched junction bases numbered 6, after V lost 4 bases and J lost 6 bases. In DNA form, the CDR3 reads TGTGCCAGCAGTTGGGACAGGGGTTTCGGCGAGCAGTACTTC. Translated: CASSWDRGFGEQYF.

The chain carries TRBV20-1 and TRBJ2-1; D is uncertain. Trimming removed 6 bases from V and 0 bases from J, with 15 bases in between. The CDR3 extends over 15 amino acids. Per germline, CDR1 DFQATT and CDR2 SNEGSKA (reference sequence). CDR3 sequence reads: CSASRPLSSYNEQFF. CDR3 DNA sequence: TGCAGTGCCTCACGACCTTTGAGCTCCTACAATGAGCAGTTCTTC.

This chain joins TRBV5-1 and TRBJ2-5; tentatively, D is TRBD2 (6 bases). The CDR3 extends over 16 amino acids. V lost 2 bases, J lost 5 bases, and 19 bases lay in between. Looked up from germline, CDR1 is SGHRS and CDR2 is YFSETQ. The CDR3 spells CASSLGLPATGETQYF. In DNA form, the CDR3 reads TGCGCCAGCAGCTTAGGACTACCGGCAACGGGGGAGACCCAGTACTTC.

J is TRBJ1-2 and V is TRBV18; D remains unclear. The CDR3 is 13 amino acids. Germline CDR1 KGHSH, CDR2 LQKENI. V lost 2 bases to trimming and J lost 4 bases, with 8 bases between them. DNA for the CDR3: TGTGCCAGCTCACCAACCCTCCTCTATGGCTACACCTTC. Translated: CASSPTLLYGYTF.

The chain combines TRBV29-1 with TRBJ2-5; D uncertain. CDR3 size: 11 residues. CDR1 and CDR2 from the germline V gene are SQVTM and ANQGSEA. Trimming removed 0 bases from V and 5 bases from J, with 4 bases in between. The CDR3 region has the DNA TGCAGCGTTGAAGAACTGGAGACCCAGTACTTC. Protein sequence: CSVEELETQYF.

The rearrangement links TRBV5-1 to TRBJ1-1; D is perhaps TRBD1 (5 bases). This CDR3 comprises 14 residues. CDR1 and CDR2 (germline): SGHRS, YFSETQ. The V end lost 4 bases, the J end lost 11 bases, and 21 bases lay between the germline ends. The CDR3 spells CASSPGLGGIFAFF. The DNA for the CDR3 is TGCGCCAGCAGCCCAGGATTGGGGGGTATATTCGCTTTCTTT.

The chain uses TRBV29-1 and TRBJ2-7; TRBD2 aligns across 10 bases. Germline trimming cut 4 bases from V and 7 bases from J; bases unmatched to any gene: 10. The CDR3 spans 14 residues. Germline CDR1 and CDR2: SQVTM and ANQGSEA. DNA of the CDR3: TGCAGCGTTGTGATTAGCGGGAGGCCGCGAGAGCAGTACTTC. Protein product: CSVVISGRPREQYF.